This T cell receptor beta chain was found in a study of T cell responses to AZD1222 COVID-19 vaccine. Study-level information: Second-dose recipients at about 4 or about 12 weeks were treated as one pooled group. Findings and caveats of the study: Most donors were white British, females outnumbered males, and clonal diversity was possibly underestimated. Researchers report vaccine-associated CD4 TCRs spanning spike, with dominance at 160-218 and 743-854.

J gave up 8 bases and V 5 bases, and 9 bases lay outside the gene matches. This CDR3 comprises 14 residues. Per germline, CDR1 SGHTA and CDR2 FQGTGA. Using immunoSEQ multiplex PCR, the repertoire was profiled, and TCRdb retains in-frame clones only, with some absent. The sample has 150,000 to 200,000 clones, roughly nine tenths seen once. As concerns this clone: Its matching antigen is unknown.

Sequenced material: peripheral blood, taken on day 0 of AZD1222 vaccination. The TCR was taken from an adult in good health. The chain uses TRBV7-3 and TRBJ1-2; TRBD1 matches at 9 bases. The CDR3 spells CASSPRGQGGGYTF. The CDR3, as DNA: TGTGCCAGCAGCCCCAGGGGACAGGGAGGCGGCTACACCTTC.